The 12 T cell receptor beta chains given below trace back to one sample, sequenced in a study of CD8 T cells in ankylosing spondylitis. TCRdb analysed the 5' RACE reads with MiXCR anew, one entry per CDR3 protein. Found here are about 500,000 distinct CDR3 sequences, more than 9.5% of them singletons; the top ten hold about 6.8%. The study, taken as a whole, reports: Blood of patients with ankylosing spondylitis appeared to be characterized by a TCR beta motif of eight highly homologous variants.

Their antigen targets remain unknown. Specimen: blood, either unsorted or a sorted T cell fraction (not recorded which). These receptors were obtained from a male donor with ankylosing spondylitis.

This clonotype was seen a handful of times. The chain is built from TRBV2 and TRBJ2-2, with D possibly being TRBD2 (5 bases). Trimming took off 8 bases at V and 0 bases at J, with 16 bases between the two ends. CDR1 and CDR2 (germline): SNHLY, FYNNEI. This CDR3 contains 16 residues. The CDR3 sequence: CASGPDGAANTGELFF. The CDR3 coding sequence is TGTGCCAGCGGACCAGACGGAGCGGCGAACACCGGGGAGCTGTTTTTT.

This clonotype has only a few counts. The chain couples TRBV12-3 or TRBV12-4 to TRBJ2-5; TRBD2 is a possible D gene (5 bases). The V gene lost 5 bases and the J gene lost 5 bases, with 12 bases spanning the gap. CDR3 length equals 13 residues. CDR3 nucleotides: TGTGCCAGCAGTGCTTGGCTAGCCGAGACCCAGTACTTC. This encodes CASSAWLAETQYF.

This clonotype was seen a few times. The V and J genes are TRBV11-2 and TRBJ2-1; 8 bases match TRBD2. Germline values: CDR1 SGHAT, CDR2 FQNNGV. The CDR3 sequence is 20 residues long. J was trimmed by 0 bases and V by 1 base; bases with no gene match: 14. In nucleotides, the CDR3 is TGTGCCAGCAGCTTAGTGGGCCGGACTAGCCGCACCAGCTCCTACAATGAGCAGTTCTTC. Protein: CASSLVGRTSRTSSYNEQFF.

This clonotype was detected only a few times. V is TRBV6-2 or TRBV6-3 and J is TRBJ2-7; 10 bases fit TRBD1. Unmatched junction bases numbered 9, after V lost 9 bases and J lost 7 bases. The germline V gene encodes CDR1 MNHEY and CDR2 SVGEGT. This CDR3 contains 13 residues. In DNA, the CDR3 is TGTGCCAGTAAGGGACAGGGGATTCAGGAGCAGTACGTC. It encodes CASKGQGIQEQYV.

This clonotype appeared a single time. The chain uses TRBV27 and TRBJ2-6; D gene ambiguous. Looked up from germline, CDR1 is MNHEY and CDR2 is SMNVEV (reference sequence). The V end lost 6 bases, the J end lost 0 bases, and 9 bases lay between the germline ends. This CDR3 spans 15 amino acids. The CDR3 sequence is CASSPTLSGANVLTF. DNA for the CDR3: TGTGCCAGCAGCCCTACCCTCTCTGGGGCCAACGTCCTGACTTTC.

The genes are TRBV20-1 and TRBJ2-5; 7 bases align to TRBD2. This CDR3 comprises 16 residues. The V gene's germline CDR1 is DFQATT and CDR2 SNEGSKA (reference sequence). The junction had 12 bases not matched to a gene; V was cut back by 0 bases and J by 5 bases. The CDR3 bases are TGCAGTGCTAGAGATCACCCGAGGTGGCGGGAGGAGACCCAGTACTTC. Translation gives CSARDHPRWREETQYF.

The table lists this clonotype with a few counts. The DNA of the CDR3 is TGTGCCACCAGTGATTTGGGAGCGAACTCCTACAATGAGCAGTTCTTC. Translation: CATSDLGANSYNEQFF. The gene calls are TRBV24-1 and TRBJ2-1; D unclear. Germline CDR1 is KGHDR and CDR2 is SFDVKD. V lost 0 bases to trimming and J lost 0 bases, with 8 bases between them. This CDR3 is built from 16 residues.

This clonotype was counted only a few times. V and J are TRBV20-1 and TRBJ2-5, with D possibly matching TRBD1 (6 bases). The ends were cut back, 3 bases at V and 6 bases at J, with 11 bases in the middle. Germline V CDR1 and CDR2: DFQATT, SNEGSKA (reference sequence). This CDR3 spans 12 amino acids. The CDR3 loop reads CSASLQGQTQYF. CDR3 DNA sequence: TGCAGTGCTAGCCTACAGGGCCAGACCCAGTACTTC.

This sequence joins TRBV5-6 and TRBJ2-5; D may correspond to TRBD1 or TRBD2 (5 bases each). CDR1 is SGHDT, CDR2 YYEEEE, per germline. This CDR3 spans 17 amino acids. V lost 6 bases and J 5 bases, leaving 26 bases between the germline ends. In DNA form, the CDR3 reads TGTGCCAGCACCCACTCTCGGACCGGGACCGCGGGCGAGACCCAGTACTTC. Its translation is CASTHSRTGTAGETQYF.

This clonotype was counted only a few times. V is TRBV29-1 and J is TRBJ1-6; 7 bases match TRBD1. The germline CDR1 and CDR2 sequences are SQVTM and ANQGSEA. This CDR3 region has 14 residues. V lost 6 bases and J lost 10; bases outside the gene matches: 12. The CDR3 region is CSVHGGGRDSPLHF. DNA of the CDR3: TGCAGCGTACACGGAGGGGGCCGGGACTCACCCCTCCACTTT.

The chain is built from TRBV6-5 and TRBJ2-1, with a weak D call TRBD2 (6 bases). V lost 4 bases and J lost 2, with 12 bases in between. CDR1 and CDR2 (germline): MNHEY, SVGAGI. This CDR3 has 15 residues. CDR3 DNA: TGTGCCAGCAGTTTCAGCGGGCCCGCCTACAATGAGCAGTTCTTC. Encoded protein: CASSFSGPAYNEQFF.

The genes are TRBV20-1 and TRBJ1-5, with 9 bases lining up with TRBD1. The trim removed 3 bases at V and 6 bases at J, leaving 6 bases unmatched. This CDR3 spans 14 amino acids. Germline CDR1 is DFQATT and CDR2 is SNEGSKA (reference sequence). The CDR3 nucleotides are TGCAGTGCTAGCCTGACAGGGGGTCGTCAGCCCCAGCATTTT. Translation: CSASLTGGRQPQHF.